These 20 T cell receptor beta chains were all obtained from the same sample, sequenced in a study of shared clonotypes between healthy human individuals. TCRdb keeps only in-frame clones here, not all; method: immunoSEQ multiplex PCR. This sample carries approximately 1.1 million clones, about 80% of them seen once, and the ten largest clones take under 0.6%. What was sequenced was memory CD4+ T cells from PBMCs. Subset noted: CD45RA-negative fraction. The receptors originated from a man younger than 30 in good health. Some clones in this sample may be carry-over from other donors' samples.

The chain uses TRBV4-1 and TRBJ1-4; D may be TRBD1 (5 bases). The germline CDR1 and CDR2 sequences are MGHRA and YSYEKL. V gave up 1 base and J gave up 0 bases, with 15 bases separating them. This CDR3 is 18 amino acids long. CDR3 loop: CASSQVFAGTSTNEKLFF. CDR3 DNA sequence: TGCGCCAGCAGCCAAGTTTTCGCCGGGACCTCAACTAATGAAAAACTGTTTTTT.

The rearrangement joins TRBV4-1 to TRBJ1-5; a weak D match, TRBD1 (5 bases). The CDR3 is made up of 14 amino acids. With 0 bases removed from V and 9 bases from J, the gap between germline ends came to 12 bases. The germline V gene has CDR1 MGHRA and CDR2 YSYEKL. CDR3 sequence: CASSQEGVEGPQHF. The CDR3 coding sequence is TGCGCCAGCAGCCAAGAGGGGGTTGAAGGGCCCCAGCATTTT.

Concerning this clone itself: Other DNA sequences of this sample code for an identical CDR3. The chain joins TRBV9 to TRBJ2-1; TRBD2 agrees at 14 bases. The germline gives CDR1 SGDLS, CDR2 YYNGEE. CDR3 length: 17 residues. The V segment lost 2 bases and the J segment 0 bases; nucleotides outside the gene matches: 1. DNA for the CDR3: TGTGCCAGCAGCGTCGGGACTAGCGGGAGCTCCTACAATGAGCAGTTCTTC. This codes for CASSVGTSGSSYNEQFF.

This clone was seen repeatedly, ten times or more. J is TRBJ1-2 and V is TRBV14; no clear D gene. There are 13 residues in the CDR3. V lost 3 bases, J lost 4 bases, and 9 bases lay in between. Germline CDR1 reads SGHDN; CDR2 reads FVKESK. The CDR3 here is CASSHGPSYGYTF. The CDR3 DNA reads TGTGCCAGCAGCCATGGACCATCCTATGGCTACACCTTC.

The V and J genes are TRBV27 and TRBJ1-4; weak D call: TRBD1 (5 bases). The CDR3 totals 13 residues. Trimming took 6 bases from V and 6 from J, leaving 11 bases between them. Looked up from germline, CDR1 is MNHEY and CDR2 is SMNVEV (reference sequence). CDR3 protein: CASRRGTHEKLFF. CDR3 bases: TGTGCCAGCAGGCGCGGGACCCATGAAAAACTGTTTTTT.

Concerning this clone: The germline gene is not matched at one end of the junction; a read error may be the cause. The gene calls are TRBV11-1 and TRBJ2-4; 15 nucleotides agree with TRBD2. The CDR3 sequence is 18 residues long. Germline values: CDR1 SGHAT, CDR2 FQDESV (reference sequence). The CDR3 protein is CASSSGLAGGRSGNIQHF. The DNA for the CDR3 is TGTGCCAGCAGCTCGGGACTAGCGGGAGGCCGATCCGGAAACATTCAGCACTTC.

CDR3 sequence reads: CASSHGGELSYEQYF. CDR3 bases: TGTGCCAGCAGCCACGGAGGGGAGCTATCCTACGAGCAGTACTTC. The V gene is TRBV4-2, the J gene TRBJ2-7; D might be TRBD2 (6 bases). CDR1 and CDR2 from the germline V gene are LGHNA and YNFKEQ. V lost 3 bases, J lost 1 base, and 13 bases lay in between. The CDR3 length is 15 residues.

In this sample, this clone turned up once. V and J are TRBV4-3 and TRBJ2-6; 8 bases map to TRBD2. V gave up 1 base and J gave up 2 bases; unmatched junction bases: 1. Germline V lookup: CDR1 LGHNA, CDR2 YSLEER. CDR3 length: 16 amino acids. CDR3 region: CASSQAGGTGANVLTF. In nucleotides, the CDR3 is TGCGCCAGCAGCCAAGCGGGAGGGACTGGGGCCAACGTCCTGACTTTC.

The chain is built from TRBV30 and TRBJ1-6, with D uncertain. CDR1 GTSNPN and CDR2 SVGIG come from the germline V gene (reference sequence). The CDR3 runs 14 residues. Trimming pared 0 bases from V and 10 bases from J, leaving 13 bases between. CDR3 amino acids: CAWSVQVPRSPLHF. The CDR3 DNA reads TGTGCCTGGAGTGTGCAGGTACCTCGGTCACCCCTCCACTTT.

The chain couples TRBV6-5 to TRBJ1-1; D gene ambiguous. The germline V gene has CDR1 MNHEY and CDR2 SVGAGI. V was pared by 4 bases and J by 8 bases, with 14 bases between. The CDR3 loop spans 13 amino acids. CDR3: CASSSPSPSEAFF. The CDR3 DNA reads as TGTGCCAGCAGTTCCCCGTCCCCGTCGGAAGCTTTCTTT.

The rearrangement joins TRBV6-1 to TRBJ2-1, with TRBD2 matching 7 bases. Germline-derived CDR1 and CDR2 are MNHNS and SASEGT. V gave up 7 bases and J gave up 8 bases; unmatched junction bases: 8. The CDR3 has 13 amino acids. CDR3 residues: CASTLGGDDEQFF. DNA for the CDR3: TGTGCCAGCACCCTTGGGGGGGACGATGAGCAGTTCTTC.

The chain combines TRBV5-1 with TRBJ1-4; the D gene is possibly TRBD1 (5 bases). Deletions cut 0 bases from V and 4 bases from J, with 10 bases between. The CDR3 consists of 15 residues. Germline V gives CDR1 SGHRS, CDR2 YFSETQ. CDR3 sequence reads: CASSLVGAGNEKLFF. CDR3 DNA sequence: TGCGCCAGCAGCTTGGTTGGGGCAGGTAATGAAAAACTGTTTTTT.

The V gene is TRBV7-8, the J gene TRBJ2-5; the match to TRBD1 covers 8 bases. V lost 3 bases, J lost 2 bases, and 8 bases stayed unmatched. CDR1 and CDR2 (germline): SGHVS, FQNEAQ. This CDR3 is built from 16 residues. CDR3 region: CASSFTRDRRQETQYF. For the CDR3, the DNA is TGTGCCAGCAGCTTTACCCGGGACAGGAGACAAGAGACCCAGTACTTC.

The chain joins TRBV28 to TRBJ1-4; TRBD1 matches 7 bases. The CDR3 spans 15 residues. J lost 7 bases, V lost 2 bases, and 7 bases had no gene match. Germline V gives CDR1 MDHEN, CDR2 SYDVKM. DNA of the CDR3: TGTGCCAGCAGTTTAGGAGGCGCAGGGGGTGAAAAACTGTTTTTT. The encoded protein is CASSLGGAGGEKLFF.

This chain uses TRBV6-6 with TRBJ2-5, with TRBD2 identical over 7 bases. The J call is doubtful: the DNA matches TRBJ2-7 better. The CDR3 contains 15 residues. Germline assignment: CDR1 MNHNY and CDR2 SVGAGI (reference sequence). CDR3 in amino acids: CASSYGSRGSYEQYF. Written as DNA, the CDR3 is TGTGCCAGCAGTTACGGCTCGCGGGGGTCCTACGAGCAGTACTTC.

The V gene is TRBV25-1, the J gene TRBJ2-1, with D perhaps TRBD1 (6 bases). CDR1 is MGHDK and CDR2 is SYGVNS in the germline V gene. The CDR3 runs 14 residues. V lost 6 bases to trimming and J lost 9 bases, with 18 bases between them. For the CDR3, the DNA is TGTGCCAGCAGGGGATCCTCGGTAGGGGGTGAGCAGTTCTTC. This translates into CASRGSSVGGEQFF. The variable domain in full, with the rest retrieved from reference TRBV25-1 and TRBJ2-1, is EADIYQTPRYLVIGTGKKITLECSQTMGHDKMYWYQQDPGMELHLIHYSYGVNSTEKGDLSSESTVSRIRTEHFPLTLESARPSHTSQYLCASRGSSVGGEQFFGPGTRLTVL.

This clone showed up just a few times. The chain uses TRBV7-2 and TRBJ1-2, with TRBD1 as a possible D gene (5 bases). Per the germline V gene, CDR1 is SGHTA and CDR2 is FQGNSA. This CDR3 comprises 16 residues. V was pared by 4 bases and J by 1 base, with 16 bases between. The chain's CDR3 is CASSSLRGVGNYGYTF. The CDR3 DNA is TGTGCCAGCAGCTCCCTGCGGGGGGTTGGTAACTATGGCTACACCTTC.

The chain combines TRBV5-1 with TRBJ2-1; the D is unclear. The germline V gene has CDR1 SGHRS and CDR2 YFSETQ. Trimming cost V 0 bases and J 2 bases, with 12 bases left between them. This CDR3 is 16 amino acids long. The CDR3 DNA sequence: TGCGCCAGCAGCTTGGTTCCCGGCGGAACCTACAATGAGCAGTTCTTC. Residues: CASSLVPGGTYNEQFF. Together with reference TRBV5-1 and TRBJ2-1, the CDR3 gives the full variable domain: KAGVTQTPRYLIKTRGQQVTLSCSPISGHRSVSWYQQTPGQGLQFLFEYFSETQRNKGNFPGRFSGRQFSNSRSEMNVSTLELGDSALYLCASSLVPGGTYNEQFFGPGTRLTVL.

The chain uses TRBV29-1 and TRBJ2-3; D gene ambiguous. CDR1 is SQVTM, CDR2 ANQGSEA, per germline. Trimming removed 0 bases at V and 0 bases at J, with 13 bases between. There are 16 residues in the CDR3. DNA for the CDR3: TGCAGCGTTGAAGATGCTATCCAGGAGAGCACAGATACGCAGTATTTT. It is translated as CSVEDAIQESTDTQYF.

In this sample, this clone turned up a few times. This chain links TRBV27 with TRBJ2-1; maybe TRBD1 (6 bases). The V end was cut by 6 bases, the J end by 8 bases, with 14 bases between. Germline V gene sequence: CDR1 MNHEY, CDR2 SMNVEV (reference sequence). This CDR3 contains 13 residues. CDR3 nucleotide sequence: TGTGCCAGCAGGGGGCAGGGGCGGGATGAGCAGTTCTTC. Amino acid sequence: CASRGQGRDEQFF.